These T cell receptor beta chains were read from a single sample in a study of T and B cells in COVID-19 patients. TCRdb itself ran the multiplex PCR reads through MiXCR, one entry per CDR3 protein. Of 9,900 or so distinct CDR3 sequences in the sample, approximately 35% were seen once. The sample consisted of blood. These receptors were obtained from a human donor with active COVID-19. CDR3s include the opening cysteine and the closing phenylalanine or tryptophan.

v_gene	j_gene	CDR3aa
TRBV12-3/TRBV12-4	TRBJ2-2	CASRTGNTGELFF
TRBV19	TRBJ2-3	CASSIGDGYTDTQYF
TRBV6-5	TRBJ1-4	CASKLGTAINEKLFF
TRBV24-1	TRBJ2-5	CATSDTRRGTFQETQYF
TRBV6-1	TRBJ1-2	CASSDNKVDIYGYTF
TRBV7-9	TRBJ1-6	CAVPTGGNDSPLHF
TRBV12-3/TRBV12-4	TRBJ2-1	CASSGTGGGAEQFF
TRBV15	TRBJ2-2	CATRPPGITGELFF
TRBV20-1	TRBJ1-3	CSAKKTGSAGNTIYF
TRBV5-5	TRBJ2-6	CASSLTTGATGANVLTF
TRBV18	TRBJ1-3	CASSPHRGPGNTIYF
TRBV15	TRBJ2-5	CATSRDKSETQYF
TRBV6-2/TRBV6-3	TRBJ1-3	CASSYSRTGTSGNTIYF
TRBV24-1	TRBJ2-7	CATTDRAEGEQYF
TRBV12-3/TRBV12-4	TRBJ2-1	CASRRGGLGNEQFF
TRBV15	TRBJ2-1	CATTLGGGSYNEQFF
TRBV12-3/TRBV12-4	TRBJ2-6	CASRYGQGARSGANVLTF
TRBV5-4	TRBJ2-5	CASSLGLAGETQYF
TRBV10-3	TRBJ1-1	CAISTTGSDTEAFF
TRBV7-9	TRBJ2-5	CASSPGGSKTQYF
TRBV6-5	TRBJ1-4	CATRRDGNEKLFF
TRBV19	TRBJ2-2	CASSIIWTANTGELFF
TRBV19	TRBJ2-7	CASTSGTGAPPYEQYF
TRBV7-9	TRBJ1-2	CASSLRGQPSNYGYTF
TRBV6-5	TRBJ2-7	CASSFLDSSYEQYF
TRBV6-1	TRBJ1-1	CASRGDSLNTEAFF
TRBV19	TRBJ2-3	CASSEQAGGPTDTQYF
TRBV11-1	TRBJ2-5	CASSLVYITSGQETQYF
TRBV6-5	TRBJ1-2	CASGEWGRNVRYGYTF
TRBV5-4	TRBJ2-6	CASSPRSSTGANVLTF
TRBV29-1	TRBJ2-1	CSVGAGGYNEQFF
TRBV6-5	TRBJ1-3	CASSEASGGYSGNTIYF
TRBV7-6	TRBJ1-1	CASSLRADTEAFF
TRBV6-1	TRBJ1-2	CASSVQAKDGYTF
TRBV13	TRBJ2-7	CASSVTTGGFSKQYF
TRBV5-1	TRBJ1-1	CASSTGQGLNTEAFF
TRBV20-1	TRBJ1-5	CSARMTEVGNQPQHF
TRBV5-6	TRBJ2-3	CASSYGAGSTDTQYF
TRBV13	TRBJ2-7	CASSSGEMTGPYEQYF
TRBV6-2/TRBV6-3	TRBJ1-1	CASSLTRGVNTEAFF